These T cell receptor beta chains were read from a single sample in a study of T cell repertoires in cytomegalovirus infection. Each CDR3 protein gets one entry after TCRdb re-called the reads with MiXCR. The sample yields about 920,000 distinct CDR3 sequences, roughly 31% seen once. These receptors have no known antigen. The sequenced sample was cultured CD8+ T cells from PBMCs, obtained from culture after CMV antigen stimulation. Source of these receptors: a human donor in good health (CMV status not recorded). Some clones in this sample may be carry-over from other donors' samples. The CDR3 runs from the conserved cysteine through the conserved F or W. D genes are given only for firm matches. Clone size, where shown, is once, few, many, or a class for clones that have expanded.

V,D,J,size,CDR3,DNA
TRBV5-4,NA,TRBJ2-3,few,CATDSASTDTQYF,TGTGCCACCGACTCCGCTAGCACAGATACGCAGTATTTT
TRBV6-6,TRBD1,TRBJ1-1,NA,CASSRDSYEAFF,TGTGCCAGCAGCCGGGACAGTTATGAAGCTTTCTTT
TRBV7-9,TRBD1,TRBJ1-2,many,CASSSGQGIGYTF,TGTGCCAGCAGCTCGGGACAGGGGATCGGCTACACCTTC
TRBV11-2,NA,TRBJ1-2,few,CASSLVSAGGYTF,TGTGCCAGCAGCTTGGTCTCCGCTGGGGGCTACACCTTC
TRBV19,NA,TRBJ1-5,NA,CASGRTAFSNQPQHF,TGTGCCAGCGGTAGGACAGCCTTTAGCAATCAGCCCCAGCATTTT
TRBV20-1,NA,TRBJ2-7,NA,CSAPDDYYEQYF,TGCAGTGCCCCGGATGATTACTACGAGCAGTACTTC
TRBV12-3/TRBV12-4,TRBD2,TRBJ2-3,few,CASSLQGLAGGADTQYF,TGTGCCAGCAGTTTACAGGGACTAGCGGGGGGCGCAGATACGCAGTATTTT
TRBV27,NA,TRBJ1-2,once,CASADSHYYGYTF,TGTGCCAGCGCGGACAGTCACTACTATGGCTACACCTTC
TRBV7-9,NA,TRBJ1-1,NA,CASHGRDPMNTEAFF,TGTGCCAGCCATGGGAGGGATCCTATGAACACTGAAGCTTTCTTT
TRBV19,NA,TRBJ1-2,NA,CATMNWQGSERGYGYTF,TGTGCAACGATGAATTGGCAGGGATCGGAGCGGGGCTATGGCTACACCTTC
TRBV18,TRBD1,TRBJ1-5,few,CASSGGTGGNQPQHF,TGTGCCAGCTCAGGGGGGACAGGGGGAAACCAGCCCCAGCATTTT
TRBV27,NA,TRBJ1-5,NA,CASSPGPRGQPQHF,TGTGCCAGCAGTCCCGGACCGCGTGGTCAACCCCAGCATTTT
TRBV7-9,NA,TRBJ1-4,NA,CASSLMSQGIATNEKLFF,TGTGCCAGCAGCTTAATGAGTCAGGGGATTGCAACTAATGAAAAACTGTTTTTT
TRBV7-9,TRBD1,TRBJ2-7,many,CASSLGTGGHEQYF,TGTGCCAGCAGCCTGGGGACAGGGGGCCACGAGCAGTACTTC
TRBV2,NA,TRBJ2-7,NA,CASSEETRTYEQYF,TGTGCCAGCAGTGAGGAGACAAGGACCTACGAGCAGTACTTC
TRBV29-1,NA,TRBJ2-7,few,CSVWGTDRISYEQYF,TGCAGCGTTTGGGGCACAGACAGAATTAGCTACGAGCAGTACTTC
TRBV7-2,TRBD2,TRBJ2-1,many,CASSLKGLANNEQFF,TGTGCCAGCAGCTTAAAGGGACTAGCTAACAATGAGCAGTTCTTC
TRBV4-3,TRBD2,TRBJ2-1,NA,CASSGENGGAYNEQFF,TGCGCCAGCAGCGGCGAGAATGGGGGGGCCTACAATGAGCAGTTCTTC
TRBV6-5,NA,TRBJ1-4,NA,CASSQDLGETNEKLFF,TGTGCCAGCAGTCAGGATTTGGGGGAAACTAATGAAAAACTGTTTTTT
TRBV19,TRBD1,TRBJ1-5,once,CASRTQGASNQPQHF,TGTGCCAGTAGAACCCAGGGGGCCAGCAATCAGCCCCAGCATTTT
TRBV7-8,NA,TRBJ2-3,many,CASSPGLVGDTQYF,TGTGCCAGCAGCCCCGGGCTAGTTGGAGATACGCAGTATTTT
TRBV6-1,NA,TRBJ1-1,NA,CASSDRGLSPTAEAFF,TGTGCCAGCAGTGATAGGGGCCTCTCTCCAACCGCTGAAGCTTTCTTT
TRBV6-5,NA,TRBJ2-3,NA,CASTEASTDTQYF,TGTGCCAGCACCGAGGCTAGCACAGATACGCAGTATTTT
TRBV7-6,TRBD1,TRBJ1-2,many,CASSLEGGQFRGYTF,TGTGCCAGCAGCTTAGAGGGGGGACAGTTCCGTGGCTACACCTTC
TRBV7-6,NA,TRBJ2-5,few,CASSPLWLGGSQETQYF,TGTGCCAGCAGCCCCCTTTGGTTAGGGGGGAGTCAAGAGACCCAGTACTTC
TRBV6-1,TRBD1,TRBJ1-6,few,CASSDPQGALNSPLHF,TGTGCCAGCAGTGATCCTCAGGGGGCTTTGAATTCACCCCTCCACTTT
TRBV7-6,TRBD2,TRBJ2-3,few,CASRRLAGGPGTDTQYF,TGTGCCAGCAGAAGACTAGCGGGGGGGCCGGGGACAGATACGCAGTATTTT
TRBV7-2,NA,TRBJ2-1,many,CASSLEWDEQFF,TGTGCCAGCAGCTTAGAGTGGGATGAGCAGTTCTTC
TRBV19,NA,TRBJ1-1,many,CASSWGPEAFF,TGTGCCAGCAGTTGGGGTCCTGAAGCTTTCTTT
TRBV7-2,TRBD2,TRBJ2-4,many,CASSSGTSGRAKNIQYF,TGTGCCAGCAGCTCCGGGACTAGCGGTAGAGCCAAAAACATTCAGTACTTC
TRBV12-3/TRBV12-4,NA,TRBJ2-7,few,CASSLQGTEQYF,TGTGCCAGCAGCCTTCAGGGTACGGAGCAGTACTTC
TRBV6-5,NA,TRBJ1-1,once,CASSPGVQTEAFF,TGTGCCAGCAGCCCGGGTGTGCAAACTGAAGCTTTCTTT
TRBV27,NA,TRBJ2-6,NA,CDWVGSGANVLTF,TGTGACTGGGTTGGGTCTGGGGCCAACGTCCTGACTTTC
TRBV7-3,TRBD2,TRBJ2-1,NA,CASSEGGGANEQFF,TGTGCCAGCAGCGAGGGCGGGGGGGCAAATGAGCAGTTCTTC
TRBV27,NA,TRBJ1-1,few,CASSFYAGALGTEAFF,TGTGCCAGCAGTTTCTATGCAGGCGCCTTGGGCACTGAAGCTTTCTTT
TRBV7-9,NA,TRBJ2-3,NA,CASSSKPSGAYTDTQYF,TGTGCCAGCAGCTCCAAACCCTCAGGGGCGTACACAGATACGCAGTATTTT
TRBV12-3/TRBV12-4,NA,TRBJ2-1,NA,CASTSTYNEQFF,TGTGCCAGTACAAGTACCTACAATGAGCAGTTCTTC
TRBV11-2,NA,TRBJ2-1,NA,CASSLYLDGYNEQFF,TGTGCCAGCAGCCTATATTTGGACGGCTACAATGAGCAGTTCTTC
TRBV27,TRBD2,TRBJ2-7,NA,CASSFLAGGRYEQYF,TGTGCCAGCAGTTTCTTAGCGGGGGGTCGCTACGAGCAGTACTTC
TRBV20-1,TRBD2,TRBJ2-5,many,CSARDPSGGKETQYF,TGCAGTGCTAGAGATCCTAGCGGTGGTAAAGAGACCCAGTACTTC
TRBV6-2/TRBV6-3,NA,TRBJ2-5,NA,CASSYLREETQYF,TGTGCCAGCAGTTACTTGCGGGAAGAGACCCAGTACTTC
TRBV10-3,NA,TRBJ2-3,few,CAISGLRDSHTDTQYF,TGTGCCATCAGTGGATTACGGGACTCCCACACAGATACGCAGTATTTT